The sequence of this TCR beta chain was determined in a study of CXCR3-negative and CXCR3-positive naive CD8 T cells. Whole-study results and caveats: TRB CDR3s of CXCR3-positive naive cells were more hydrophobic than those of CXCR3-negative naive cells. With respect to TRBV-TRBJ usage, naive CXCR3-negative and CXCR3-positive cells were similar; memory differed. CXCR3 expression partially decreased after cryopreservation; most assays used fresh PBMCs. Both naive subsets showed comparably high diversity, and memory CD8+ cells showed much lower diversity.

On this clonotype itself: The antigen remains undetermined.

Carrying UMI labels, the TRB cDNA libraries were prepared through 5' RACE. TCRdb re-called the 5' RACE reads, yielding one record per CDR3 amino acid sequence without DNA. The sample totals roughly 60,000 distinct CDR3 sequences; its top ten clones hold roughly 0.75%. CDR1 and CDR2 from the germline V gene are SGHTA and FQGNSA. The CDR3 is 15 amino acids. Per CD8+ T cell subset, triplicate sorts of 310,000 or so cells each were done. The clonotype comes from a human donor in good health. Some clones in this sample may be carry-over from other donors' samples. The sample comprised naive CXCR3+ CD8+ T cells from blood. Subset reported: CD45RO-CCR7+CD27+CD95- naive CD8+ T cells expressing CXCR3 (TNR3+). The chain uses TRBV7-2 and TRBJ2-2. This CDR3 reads CASSLDWGNTGELFF.